A selection of T cell receptor beta chains follows, all from one sample in a study of OX40 agonist ivuxolimab in advanced cancers. Sequencing used immunoSEQ multiplex PCR; TCRdb keeps in-frame clones, though not all of them. Among 100,000 or so clones listed, about nine tenths were seen once. The sample was CD4+ or CD8+ T cells sorted from blood, taken in a trial of the OX40 agonist ivuxolimab. These receptors all stem from an adult with an advanced solid tumor such as melanoma, head and neck, liver or kidney cancer. Each CDR3 is given with its conserved first and last residue. A D gene is named only where the DNA matches it firmly. The size of a clone is reported for some rows only, either as once, few or many, or as a class for expanded clones.

D gene	V gene	J gene	clone size	CDR3 DNA	CDR3 protein
TRBD1	TRBV10-1	TRBJ1-5	few	TGCGCCAGCAAAGGCAGGGGGGCTGGGAGTAGCAATCAGCCCCAGCATTTT	CASKGRGAGSSNQPQHF
-	TRBV4-1	TRBJ1-6	-	TGCGCCAGCAGCCAGACCTCCCCAGGGGTCCGGGTACCCCTCCACTTT	CASSQTSPGVRVPLHF
-	TRBV6-1	TRBJ1-4	few	TGTGCCAGCTCCCCGAGGGGGACTAATGAAAAACTGTTTTTT	CASSPRGTNEKLFF
-	TRBV7-2	TRBJ2-6	-	TGTGCCAGCAGCTCCCCCGGACGGAGCTCTGGGGCCAACGTCCTGACTTTC	CASSSPGRSSGANVLTF
TRBD2	TRBV5-1	TRBJ2-3	once	TGCGCCAGCAGCTGGGGGACTACTACAGATACGCAGTATTTT	CASSWGTTTDTQYF
-	TRBV6-6	TRBJ1-2	-	TGTGCCAGCAGTTACCAGGGGATTAACTATGGCTACACCTTC	CASSYQGINYGYTF
TRBD2	TRBV6-9	TRBJ2-1	-	TGTGCCAGCAGCCGCCCGGGACTAGCTGGCGGTGAGCAGTTCTTC	CASSRPGLAGGEQFF
-	TRBV27	TRBJ1-4	-	TGTGCCAGCAGTTGGGGCGCAACTAATGAAAAACTGTTTTTT	CASSWGATNEKLFF
-	TRBV28	TRBJ1-1	-	TGTGCCAGCAACCCTATGGACGGTCTGGGGAACACTGAAGCTTTCTTT	CASNPMDGLGNTEAFF
-	TRBV6-6	TRBJ2-4	-	TGTGCCAGCAGTTACGGGGGAGCCAAAAACATTCAGTACTTC	CASSYGGAKNIQYF
-	TRBV6-6	TRBJ1-5	few	TGTGCCAGCAGTTACTCCGGGACACCAAATCAGCCCCAGCATTTT	CASSYSGTPNQPQHF
TRBD2	TRBV7-2	TRBJ2-1	-	TGTGCCAGCAGCTTCCAGGGACTAACGAATGAGCAGTTCTTC	CASSFQGLTNEQFF
TRBD1	TRBV4-1	TRBJ1-3	-	TGCGCCAGCAGCCAAGGAGGGCTTGGGGGGACAGGGCCTGGAAACACCATATATTTT	CASSQGGLGGTGPGNTIYF
TRBD2	TRBV5-1	TRBJ2-1	-	TGCGCCAGCAGCTTAGGGCTAGCGGGGGATATATGGTACAATGAGCAGTTCTTC	CASSLGLAGDIWYNEQFF
TRBD1	TRBV5-8	TRBJ1-5	-	TGTGCCAGCAGCTTGGATGGGACAGGGGGCTTCAATCAGCCCCAGCATTTT	CASSLDGTGGFNQPQHF
TRBD1	TRBV11-1	TRBJ2-1	-	TGTGCCAGCACGACAGGGTACCGGAATGAGCAGTTCTTC	CASTTGYRNEQFF
-	TRBV2	TRBJ2-4	-	TGTGCCAGCAGTGAAGCGCAAGGGGGGCGGACGGGTATTCAGTACTTC	CASSEAQGGRTGIQYF
-	TRBV9	TRBJ1-3	-	TGTGCCAGCAGCCCCGGGACGTTCGGAAACACCATATATTTT	CASSPGTFGNTIYF
-	TRBV2	TRBJ1-5	once	TGTGCCAGCACCGAAACAGGGTGGGGTCAGCCCCAGCATTTT	CASTETGWGQPQHF
-	TRBV11-1	TRBJ2-3	-	TGTGCCAGCAGCTTTTATCAGGGGGGGCCGACAGATACGCAGTATTTT	CASSFYQGGPTDTQYF
-	TRBV7-9	TRBJ2-3	-	TGTGCCAGCAGCCCCACAGATACGCAGTATTTT	CASSPTDTQYF
-	TRBV6-6	TRBJ1-2	-	TGTGCCAGCAGTGTGGAAACTAACTATGGCTACACCTTC	CASSVETNYGYTF
-	TRBV7-3	TRBJ1-6	-	TGTGCCAGCAGCTCCGCCGGGGGAAATTCACCCCTCCACTTT	CASSSAGGNSPLHF
-	TRBV7-2	TRBJ1-3	-	TGTGCCAGCAGCCCGCGGGCTGGCGGCTCTGGAAACACCATATATTTT	CASSPRAGGSGNTIYF
-	TRBV5-6	TRBJ1-2	once	TGTGCCAGCAGCTGGATCCTTGATAACTATGGCTACACCTTC	CASSWILDNYGYTF
-	TRBV6-1	TRBJ2-5	-	TGTGCCAGCAGTGACACCAGACAGGCTCAAGAGACCCAGTACTTC	CASSDTRQAQETQYF
TRBD1	TRBV6-1	TRBJ1-1	-	TGTGCCAGCAGAATGGACAGGGGGAACACTGAAGCTTTCTTT	CASRMDRGNTEAFF
-	TRBV5-1	TRBJ2-1	-	TGCGCCAGCAGCTTGGCCGTGTCAACAGAGCAGTTCTTC	CASSLAVSTEQFF
-	TRBV5-1	TRBJ2-3	once	TGCGCCAGCAGCTTGGGCCTAACAGGGGATACGCAGTATTTT	CASSLGLTGDTQYF
-	TRBV2	TRBJ1-1	-	TGTGCCAGCAGCAGAAGAGGAACTGAAGCTTTCTTT	CASSRRGTEAFF
-	TRBV5-6	TRBJ2-5	-	TGTGCCAGCAGCTTGATGGAGACCCAGTACTTC	CASSLMETQYF
TRBD1	TRBV6-5	TRBJ1-5	-	TGTGCCAGCAGCGGACAGGTCAATCAGCCCCAGCATTTT	CASSGQVNQPQHF
-	TRBV27	TRBJ2-2	-	TGTGCCAGCAGAACCGTAGTTCGGACAGCACTTAACACCGGGGAGCTGTTTTTT	CASRTVVRTALNTGELFF
TRBD1	TRBV7-2	TRBJ1-1	-	TGTGCCAGCAGCCAGACAGGGGATTCCACTGAAGCTTTCTTT	CASSQTGDSTEAFF
-	TRBV6-6	TRBJ1-1	-	TGTGCCAGCAGTTCGTCGGGCTGGGGCACTGAAGCTTTCTTT	CASSSSGWGTEAFF
-	TRBV5-8	TRBJ2-7	-	TGTGCCAGCAGCTTGGCCGGGAGCTACGAGCAGTACTTC	CASSLAGSYEQYF
-	TRBV4-3	TRBJ2-7	-	TGCGCCAGCAGCCAAGTTGATGACAGAACCTACGAGCAGTACTTC	CASSQVDDRTYEQYF
-	TRBV7-9	TRBJ2-7	-	TGTGCCAGCAGCTTAGAAGTAGGATTTGTTGTCCCCTACGAGCAGTACTTC	CASSLEVGFVVPYEQYF
-	TRBV6-5	TRBJ1-1	-	TGTGCCAGCAGGCCTATACGGGATGAAGCTTTCTTT	CASRPIRDEAFF
-	TRBV4-2	TRBJ2-2	-	TGTGCCAGCAGCCCCCAGGGGTCCACAGGGATCGGGATGGAGACCGGGGAGCTGTTTTTT	CASSPQGSTGIGMETGELFF
-	TRBV2	TRBJ1-6	few	TGTGCCAGCAGTGAAAGCGGGGTCAATTCACCCCTCCACTTT	CASSESGVNSPLHF
TRBD1	TRBV7-9	TRBJ1-6	few	TGTGCCAGCGGCAGGGGGAATTCACCCCTCCACTTT	CASGRGNSPLHF
-	TRBV2	TRBJ1-6	-	TGTGCCAGCAGGGAACAGACAGTTTCGAGTTCACCCCTCCACTTT	CASREQTVSSSPLHF
-	TRBV7-9	TRBJ1-1	-	TGTGCCAGCAGCCAAGGACAGACTACAGAAGCTTTCTTT	CASSQGQTTEAFF
-	TRBV2	TRBJ1-1	-	TGTGCCATTAGGTGGAACACTGAAGCTTTCTTT	CAIRWNTEAFF